The sequence of this T cell receptor beta chain was determined in a study of beta chain features in type 1 diabetes. The study, taken as a whole, reports: A definitive answer on HLA type influencing TCRB rearrangement was not reached here. Among type 1 diabetes patients, VDJ junctions had fewer insertions and more deletions. Significant though moderate, a shortening of TCRB CDR3s appeared in all four CD4+ subsets of Type 1 diabetes patients.

Sequenced material consisted of expressed TCRB transcripts (all of the isolated RNA was reverse transcribed). The repertoire was sequenced with immunoSEQ multiplex PCR; TCRdb's copy has only in-frame clones and lacks some. The table lists more than 550,000 clones, roughly 13% of them singletons, with just under 0.04% in the top ten. This CDR3 has 13 residues. Germline CDR1 and CDR2: SGHNT and YYREEE (reference sequence). V dropped 4 bases and J dropped 7 bases, with 15 bases sitting between them. Worth noting for this clone: Its antigen is still unknown.

The sequence came from a man between 18 and 35 years old with type 1 diabetes. Sequenced sample: naive CD4+ T cells from blood. This chain connects TRBV5-4 to TRBJ2-7, with D perhaps matching TRBD2 (5 bases). CDR3 in DNA: TGTGCCAGCAGCCCGGACTCATCTGGTGAGCAGTACTTC. Amino acids: CASSPDSSGEQYF.